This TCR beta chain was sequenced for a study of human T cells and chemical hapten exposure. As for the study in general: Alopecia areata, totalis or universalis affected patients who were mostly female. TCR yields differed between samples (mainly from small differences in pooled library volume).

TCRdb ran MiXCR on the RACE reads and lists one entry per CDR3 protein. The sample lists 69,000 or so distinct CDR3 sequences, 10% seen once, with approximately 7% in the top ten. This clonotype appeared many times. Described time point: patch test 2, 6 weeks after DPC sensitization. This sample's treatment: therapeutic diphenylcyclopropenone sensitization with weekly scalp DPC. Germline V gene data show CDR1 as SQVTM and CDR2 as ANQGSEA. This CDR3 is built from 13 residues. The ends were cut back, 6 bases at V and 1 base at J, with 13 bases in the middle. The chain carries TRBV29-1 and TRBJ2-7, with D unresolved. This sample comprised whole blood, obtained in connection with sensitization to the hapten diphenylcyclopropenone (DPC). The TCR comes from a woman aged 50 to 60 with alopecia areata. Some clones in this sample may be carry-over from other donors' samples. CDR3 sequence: CSVGSGGSYEQYF. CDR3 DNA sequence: TGCAGCGTGGGGTCGGGCGGATCCTACGAGCAGTACTTC.